The 32 T cell receptor beta chains below were found in one sample sequenced in a study of blood T cell repertoires in COVID-19. Libraries were prepared by immunoSEQ multiplex PCR; TCRdb keeps only in-frame clonotypes and omits some of them. Here the sample spans roughly 75,000 clones, approximately 74% being singletons. Source material: peripheral blood. The receptors originated from a human donor with acute or convalescent COVID-19. The donor label of this sample is uncertain.

V usage is TRBV28 and J usage is TRBJ1-1; 9 positions match TRBD1. The CDR3 sequence is 17 residues long. The ends lost 7 bases at V and 1 base at J; junction bases unmatched: 13. CDR1 is MDHEN, CDR2 SYDVKM, per germline. CDR3 sequence: CASNEDRGPLSNTEAFF. In DNA, the CDR3 is TGTGCCAGCAACGAGGACAGGGGCCCTCTCTCGAACACTGAAGCTTTCTTT.

The chain carries TRBV28 and TRBJ1-1; D possibly corresponds to TRBD1 (5 bases). The CDR3 is made up of 12 amino acids. The V gene lost 4 bases and the J gene lost 9 bases, with 12 bases spanning the gap. Germline assignment: CDR1 MDHEN and CDR2 SYDVKM. This chain's CDR3 is CASSSGLSQAFF. The CDR3 nucleotides are TGTGCCAGCAGTTCAGGGTTATCGCAAGCTTTCTTT.

The chain couples TRBV6-6 to TRBJ2-6; 9 bases agree with TRBD1. CDR3 length equals 18 residues. Per germline, CDR1 MNHNY and CDR2 SVGAGI (reference sequence). V shed 5 bases, J shed 3 bases, and the junction held 11 bases outside the gene matches. The CDR3 DNA reads TGTGCCAGCAGTCAGTCGGGACAGGGCCTTGTTGGGGCCAACGTCCTGACTTTC. Translation gives CASSQSGQGLVGANVLTF.

V and J are TRBV5-1 and TRBJ2-7; 8 bases match TRBD2. Losses at the gene ends were 1 base for V and 5 bases for J; bases not matched to a gene: 14. Germline V gene sequence: CDR1 SGHRS, CDR2 YFSETQ. The length of the CDR3 is 17 residues. The CDR3 nucleotides are TGCGCCAGCAGCTTGATTCAGCGGGGGTGCGGGGGCCACGAGCAGTACGTC. Its protein is CASSLIQRGCGGHEQYV.

The genes are TRBV4-2 and TRBJ1-6; perhaps TRBD1 as D (5 bases). The CDR3 sequence is 16 residues long. V was trimmed by 4 bases and J by 10 bases, leaving 20 bases between them. The germline V gene encodes CDR1 LGHNA and CDR2 YNFKEQ. CDR3 coding DNA: TGTGCCAGCAGCCCCAAGCCGGGGGAAAGGGAATCACCCCTCCACTTT. It codes for CASSPKPGERESPLHF.

The V call is TRBV21-1, the J call TRBJ2-6; no check of the table's D call, TRBD2, against the DNA was made. TRBV21-1 represents a pseudogene. The CDR3 contains 18 residues. CDR3 sequence reads: CASSKVSKTHSGANVLTF. CDR3 coding DNA: TGTGCCAGCAGCAAAGTTTCGAAAACTCACTCTGGGGCCAACGTCCTGACTTTC.

The genes are TRBV7-2 and TRBJ1-1; no definite D call. The CDR3 is made up of 13 amino acids. Germline CDR1 SGHTA, CDR2 FQGNSA. Trimming left V 3 bases short and J 1 base short, with 6 bases between. CDR3 nucleotides: TGTGCCAGCAGCTTTCGGGGGAACACTGAAGCTTTCTTT. Its protein product is CASSFRGNTEAFF. Full variable domain (rest looked up from reference TRBV7-2 and TRBJ1-1): GAGVSQSPSNKVTEKGKDVELRCDPISGHTALYWYRQSLGQGLEFLIYFQGNSAPDKSGLPSDRFSAERTGGSVSTLTIQRTQQEDSAVYLCASSFRGNTEAFFGQGTRLTVV.

The chain recombines TRBV11-3 with TRBJ2-7, with 8 bases aligning to TRBD2. Germline V gives CDR1 SGHNT, CDR2 YENEEA. CDR3 length: 14 residues. V lost 8 bases and J lost 6; bases outside the gene matches: 12. CDR3 DNA: TGTGCCAGCGCCCTCGCGGGACTAGGGGGCGAGCAGTACTTC. Translation: CASALAGLGGEQYF.

The V call is TRBV9, the J call TRBJ1-6; D gene uncertain. With 0 bases removed from V and 7 bases from J, the gap between germline ends came to 11 bases. Germline-derived CDR1 and CDR2 are SGDLS and YYNGEE. CDR3 size: 15 residues. The chain's CDR3 is CASSVEWSGNSPLHF. The CDR3 nucleotides are TGTGCCAGCAGCGTAGAGTGGAGCGGGAATTCACCCCTCCACTTT.

The chain links TRBV29-1 to TRBJ2-2; the match to TRBD2 covers 10 bases. This CDR3 is 13 amino acids long. The germline gives CDR1 SQVTM, CDR2 ANQGSEA. J was trimmed by 7 bases and V by 8 bases; bases with no gene match: 7. DNA for the CDR3: TGCAGCTTTAGAGCGGGAGGGGTCGGGGAGCTGTTTTTT. Translation gives CSFRAGGVGELFF.

The V and J genes are TRBV5-6 and TRBJ2-7, with D maybe TRBD2 (5 bases). The CDR3 is 15 residues long. Between the trimmed V and J ends, which lost 4 bases and 3 bases, there was a span of 17 bases. Germline V gene lookup returns CDR1 SGHDT and CDR2 YYEEEE. The CDR3 region is CASSRGQRNLYEQYF. The CDR3 DNA follows: TGTGCCAGCAGCCGGGGTCAGAGGAACCTCTACGAGCAGTACTTC.

The chain couples TRBV5-1 to TRBJ1-6; the D gene is possibly TRBD1 (5 bases). The CDR3 runs 15 residues. Trimming left V 0 bases short and J 10 bases short, with 14 bases between. Per germline, CDR1 SGHRS and CDR2 YFSETQ. CDR3 bases: TGCGCCAGCAGCTTGGCGGTTACGGGGGGATCACCCCTCCACTTT. Protein product: CASSLAVTGGSPLHF. The full variable domain, its missing parts supplied by reference TRBV5-1 and TRBJ1-6, is KAGVTQTPRYLIKTRGQQVTLSCSPISGHRSVSWYQQTPGQGLQFLFEYFSETQRNKGNFPGRFSGRQFSNSRSEMNVSTLELGDSALYLCASSLAVTGGSPLHFGNGTRLTVT.

This clone has only a few counts. This chain joins TRBV6-6 and TRBJ2-5; tentative D call: TRBD1 (6 bases). The CDR3 covers 13 residues. CDR1 is MNHNY, CDR2 SVGAGI, per germline (reference sequence). Trimming left V 5 bases short and J 7 bases short, with 14 bases between. The CDR3 DNA is TGTGCCAGCAGTGCCGGGACACCAGGGACCCAGTACTTC. Its translation: CASSAGTPGTQYF.

The rearrangement links TRBV25-1 to TRBJ1-1, with 7 bases fitting TRBD1. The germline gives CDR1 MGHDK, CDR2 SYGVNS. The CDR3 loop spans 16 amino acids. V trimming: 7 bases; J trimming: 4 bases; junction bases outside the gene matches: 15. CDR3 DNA: TGTGCCAGCACCTCACCCGTTTGGGCAGGGGGCACTGAAGCTTTCTTT. Protein sequence: CASTSPVWAGGTEAFF.

The CDR3: CASSNGLAGGYNEQFF. CDR3 DNA: TGTGCCAGCAGCAACGGACTAGCGGGGGGCTACAATGAGCAGTTCTTC. The gene calls are TRBV9 and TRBJ2-1; 14 positions match TRBD2. Losses at the gene ends were 4 bases for V and 3 bases for J; bases not matched to a gene: 3. Germline V gene sequence: CDR1 SGDLS, CDR2 YYNGEE. CDR3 size: 16 residues.

This clone appeared a few times. The chain recombines TRBV5-6 with TRBJ2-1, with TRBD2 matching 10 bases. Germline CDR1 reads SGHDT; CDR2 reads YYEEEE. The CDR3 is 15 residues long. Trimming at V came to 3 bases and at J to 4 bases, leaving 4 bases not matched to a gene. CDR3 sequence (DNA): TGTGCCAGCAGCTCCACGACTAGCGGGTACAATGAGCAGTTCTTC. As protein: CASSSTTSGYNEQFF. Full variable domain (rest looked up from reference TRBV5-6 and TRBJ2-1): DAGVTQSPTHLIKTRGQQVTLRCSPKSGHDTVSWYQQALGQGPQFIFQYYEEEERQRGNFPDRFSGHQFPNYSSELNVNALLLGDSALYLCASSSTTSGYNEQFFGPGTRLTVL.

CDR3 region: CASSYQGGLTGELFF. DNA for the CDR3: TGTGCCAGCAGCTACCAGGGGGGCCTCACCGGGGAGCTGTTTTTT. The chain combines TRBV7-3 with TRBJ2-2; D possibly corresponds to TRBD1 (7 bases). Germline-derived CDR1 and CDR2 are SGHTA and FQGTGA. Trimming removed 4 bases at V and 4 bases at J, with 13 bases between. The CDR3 extends over 15 amino acids.

The chain recombines TRBV6-5 with TRBJ2-7, with a possible D match to TRBD2 (5 bases). The CDR3 has 14 residues. Between the trimmed V and J ends, which lost 6 bases and 3 bases, there was a span of 15 bases. CDR1 MNHEY and CDR2 SVGAGI come from the germline V gene. The CDR3 loop reads CASSLRTARYEQYF. The CDR3, as DNA: TGTGCCAGCAGCCTAAGGACTGCCCGCTACGAGCAGTACTTC.

The chain links TRBV18 to TRBJ2-1; 7 nucleotides agree with TRBD1. The CDR3 sequence is 14 residues long. The germline V gene has CDR1 KGHSH and CDR2 LQKENI. With V trimmed by 3 bases and J by 7 bases, 6 bases remained unmatched. The CDR3 region is CASSPPTTGNEQFF. The CDR3 DNA follows: TGTGCCAGCTCACCCCCTACGACAGGGAATGAGCAGTTCTTC. Based on the CDR3 plus reference TRBV18 and TRBJ2-1, the full variable domain is NAGVMQNPRHLVRRRGQEARLRCSPMKGHSHVYWYRQLPEEGLKFMVYLQKENIIDESGMPKERFSAEFPKEGPSILRIQQVVRGDSAAYFCASSPPTTGNEQFFGPGTRLTVL.

The chain employs TRBV28 and TRBJ2-3, with 12 nucleotides matching TRBD2. The V gene end was trimmed by 6 bases and the J gene end by 4 bases; junction bases not matched to a gene: 5. The germline CDR1 and CDR2 sequences are MDHEN and SYDVKM. There are 15 residues in the CDR3. CDR3 DNA: TGTGCCAGCAGCCTTGGACTAGCGGGGCCAGATACGCAGTATTTT. Its translation is CASSLGLAGPDTQYF.

This chain connects TRBV5-4 to TRBJ1-6; 10 bases are a match to TRBD1. CDR3 size: 15 residues. The junction had 7 bases not matched to a gene; V was cut back by 10 bases and J by 3 bases. The V gene's germline CDR1 is SGHNT and CDR2 YYREEE (reference sequence). CDR3 coding DNA: TGTGCCGGGGCGACAGGGGGCATCTATAATTCACCCCTCCACTTT. This encodes CAGATGGIYNSPLHF.

The sample holds a few counts of this clone. CDR3 sequence: CASSDSEAGNQPQHF. The CDR3 DNA follows: TGTGCCAGCAGTGACTCCGAGGCAGGCAATCAGCCCCAGCATTTT. The chain joins TRBV6-4 to TRBJ1-5; D remains ambiguous. Between the trimmed V and J ends, which lost 0 bases and 2 bases, there was a span of 8 bases. CDR1 is MRHNA and CDR2 is SNTAGT in the germline V gene. This CDR3 region has 15 residues.

This clone was recorded at least ten times. The rearrangement links TRBV14 to TRBJ2-1; a weak D match, TRBD2 (6 bases). There are 13 residues in the CDR3. V lost 4 bases and J 5 bases, leaving 9 bases between the germline ends. CDR1 is SGHDN and CDR2 is FVKESK in the germline V gene. CDR3 bases: TGTGCCAGCAGCCTGGGACTTAACAATGAGCAGTTCTTC. Translating gives CASSLGLNNEQFF.

This clone was detected once. The CDR3 sequence: CAWRPEGRLWEKLFF. The CDR3 coding sequence is TGTGCCTGGAGGCCGGAGGGACGCCTATGGGAAAAACTGTTTTTT. The genes are TRBV30 and TRBJ1-4, with TRBD1 as a possible D gene (5 bases). CDR3 size: 15 residues. V shed 3 bases and J shed 8 bases, with 19 bases lying between them. Germline V gene sequence: CDR1 GTSNPN, CDR2 SVGIG (reference sequence).

The chain recombines TRBV11-2 with TRBJ2-3; 8 bases align to TRBD2. Germline loops: CDR1 SGHAT, CDR2 FQNNGV. The V segment lost 8 bases and the J segment 4 bases; nucleotides outside the gene matches: 11. The CDR3 runs 15 residues. CDR3 nucleotide sequence: TGTGCCAGCCGCCCTGGCGGGGGGCGGGCAGATACGCAGTATTTT. This sequence encodes CASRPGGGRADTQYF.

V usage is TRBV10-3 and J usage is TRBJ1-2; no definite D call. The germline V and J ends were trimmed by 6 bases and 3 bases, with 17 bases remaining between them. Germline values: CDR1 ENHRY, CDR2 SYGVKD. The CDR3 consists of 15 residues. CDR3 DNA: TGTGCCATCAGCAACCGGGATGAGGGTGACTATGGCTACACCTTC. It yields the protein CAISNRDEGDYGYTF.

This sequence joins TRBV28 and TRBJ2-6; 7 nucleotides line up with TRBD1. The length of the CDR3 is 18 residues. In germline, CDR1 is MDHEN, CDR2 SYDVKM. J was trimmed by 1 base and V by 3 bases; bases with no gene match: 9. The DNA of the CDR3 is TGTGCCAGCAGTTTTACGACAGGGAAGTTTTCTGGGGCCAACGTCCTGACTTTC. The encoded protein is CASSFTTGKFSGANVLTF. The full variable domain, its missing parts supplied by reference TRBV28 and TRBJ2-6, is DVKVTQSSRYLVKRTGEKVFLECVQDMDHENMFWYRQDPGLGLRLIYFSYDVKMKEKGDIPEGYSVSREKKERFSLILESASTNQTSMYLCASSFTTGKFSGANVLTFGAGSRLTVL.

The V and J genes are TRBV6-4 and TRBJ2-3, with 9 bases fitting TRBD1. The CDR3 runs 14 residues. Looked up from germline, CDR1 is MRHNA and CDR2 is SNTAGT. V dropped 6 bases and J dropped 6; count of bases not matched to a gene: 7. The CDR3 coding sequence is TGTGCCAGCAGCCGGACAGGGGAGAAGGATACGCAGTATTTT. This sequence encodes CASSRTGEKDTQYF.

This rearrangement joins TRBV12-3 or TRBV12-4 to TRBJ1-5, with D possibly matching TRBD1 (5 bases). V lost 5 bases to trimming and J lost 7 bases, with 9 bases between them. The length of the CDR3 is 12 residues. The CDR3 DNA follows: TGTGCCAGCAGTACACGGGGGCAGCCCCAGCATTTT. As protein: CASSTRGQPQHF.

The chain is built from TRBV5-6 and TRBJ2-2; 13 bases are shared with TRBD2. In germline, CDR1 is SGHDT, CDR2 YYEEEE. J gave up 6 bases and V 4 bases, and 6 bases lay outside the gene matches. This CDR3 comprises 16 residues. The CDR3 DNA sequence: TGTGCCAGCAGCCTCCTAACTAGCGGGGGGGCCGGGGAGCTGTTTTTT. As protein: CASSLLTSGGAGELFF.

This chain connects TRBV7-8 to TRBJ2-7; 7 bases fit TRBD1. Per the germline V gene, CDR1 is SGHVS and CDR2 is FQNEAQ. V lost 5 bases and J lost 0; bases outside the gene matches: 7. The CDR3 contains 15 residues. CDR3 region: CASSIRQGPSYEQYF. The CDR3 bases are TGTGCCAGCAGCATCCGACAGGGCCCCTCCTACGAGCAGTACTTC.

V usage is TRBV5-6 and J usage is TRBJ1-5, with D unclear. CDR1 SGHDT and CDR2 YYEEEE come from the germline V gene. The ends were cut back, 4 bases at V and 3 bases at J, with 14 bases in the middle. CDR3 length: 15 amino acids. CDR3 nucleotide sequence: TGTGCCAGCAGCCCGTGGGGAGGTCCCAATCAGCCCCAGCATTTT. Encoded protein: CASSPWGGPNQPQHF.